This TCR beta chain comes out of a study of response to subunit inactivated influenza vaccine (dated 2018 in TCRdb). Context from the whole study: The study used deep quantitative T cell receptor repertoire profiling to track responses to a trivalent subunit inactivated influenza vaccine.

V and J lose 6 bases and 0 bases, and a span of 9 bases separates them. Inclusive of the bounding cysteine and phenylalanine, the CDR3 is 14 residues long. Of all the DNA, just the CDR3 is kept, 42 bases in frame from base 1. This clonotype was observed at least ten times. The target of this receptor is not known. Base qualities are not provided; no much larger clone lies one nucleotide away. Beyond this particular receptor, the publication reports: It was suggested by the authors that each seasonal influenza vaccination may recruit only a limited number of new T cells.

The library relied on RT-PCR. The data were produced on an Illumina HiSeq 2500. TCRdb reprocessing: public reads trimmed at Q25 with fastp, clones called with MiXCR, in-frame beta chains kept. Duplicate CDR3 protein sequences are folded into a single record with the most common DNA and genes. The sample table records roughly 700,000 distinct CDR3 sequences; less than 20% of these occur just once. The top ten constitute around a tenth of the sample. The source of this sequence is a man aged 50-60 years who received an inactivated influenza vaccine. Donor details come from another sample of the same person, matched by shared clones. The sample here was PBMCs from blood, taken 11 to 12 days after vaccination. The V and J genes are TRBV12-3 or TRBV12-4 and TRBJ2-1; the D gene assignment is ambiguous. The CDR3 has the sequence CASSSLGSYNEQFF. The base sequence is TGTGCCAGCAGCTCTCTGGGCTCCTACAATGAGCAGTTCTTC.